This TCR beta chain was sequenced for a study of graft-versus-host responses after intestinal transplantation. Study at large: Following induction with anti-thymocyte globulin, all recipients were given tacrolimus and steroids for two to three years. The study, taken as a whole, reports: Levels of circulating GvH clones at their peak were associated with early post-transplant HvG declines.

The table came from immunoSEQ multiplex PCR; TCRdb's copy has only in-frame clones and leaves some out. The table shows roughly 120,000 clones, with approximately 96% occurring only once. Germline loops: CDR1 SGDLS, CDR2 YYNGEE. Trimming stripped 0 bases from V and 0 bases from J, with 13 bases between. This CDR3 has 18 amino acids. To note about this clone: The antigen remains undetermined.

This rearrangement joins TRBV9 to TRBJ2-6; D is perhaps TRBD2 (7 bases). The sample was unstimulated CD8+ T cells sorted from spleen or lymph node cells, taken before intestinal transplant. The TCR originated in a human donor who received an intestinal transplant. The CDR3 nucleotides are TGTGCCAGCAGCGTAGGCGGGGGCCTGAGCTCTGGGGCCAACGTCCTGACTTTC. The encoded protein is CASSVGGGLSSGANVLTF.